This TCR beta chain was captured by sequencing in a study of blood T cell repertoires in COVID-19. About the study: The study drew acute and convalescent COVID-19 samples from the United States, Italy and Spain. PBMCs, B-cell-depleted T cells, or T cells provided the cDNA or gDNA that made up the material.

This table comes from immunoSEQ multiplex PCR, and its TCRdb copy is limited to in-frame clones, with some not included. The data hold around 360,000 clones, with around 87% observed a single time. Deletions cut 5 bases from V and 2 bases from J, with 7 bases between. The germline V gene encodes CDR1 MNHEY and CDR2 SVGAGI. The CDR3 extends over 12 amino acids. The chain employs TRBV6-5 and TRBJ2-7, with a tentative D call TRBD1 (6 bases). Material: peripheral blood. This TCR derives from a woman aged 30 to 39 with COVID-19, enrolled during active disease. The CDR3 here is CASSRDTYEQYF. The CDR3 nucleotides read TGTGCCAGCAGTCGGGACACCTACGAGCAGTACTTC.